This TCR beta chain was retrieved from a study of blood T cell repertoires in COVID-19 (dated by TCRdb to about 2020). At the level of the whole study: Collaborator samples came from the United States, Italy and Spain and covered acute and convalescent phases of COVID-19. Samples were obtained from the ongoing ImmuneRACE study (first 160 participants) and from over 1,000 subjects provided by 6 global collaborators. The sample metadata nearly always contained a de-identified subject ID, COVID-19 status, age in years and sex. HLA class I and class II types, where available, came from metadata supplied by the sample provider rather than from assay-based typing. The material from the prospective study consisted of cDNA or gDNA derived from T cells, B-cell-depleted T cells, or PBMCs. The repertoires were made available in a free public database intended to serve as a resource for research on the immune response to SARS-CoV-2. Deeply sampled blood TCRbeta repertoires from subjects exposed to, actively infected with, or recovered from COVID-19 were included in the dataset.

From the cysteine up to the phenylalanine, the CDR3 has a length of 16 residues. Here the CDR3 DNA is all that survives: 48 bases in frame from base 1. Trimming at the junction amounts to 4 bases on V and 1 base on J, and the germline ends lie 15 bases apart. Sequences SGHNT (CDR1) and YYREEE (CDR2) are obtained from the germline V gene (reference sequence). The collaborating institutions used their own protocols to collect whole blood in K2EDTA tubes. Collaborator samples were shipped for TCRbeta analysis as frozen whole blood, isolated PBMCs, or DNA extracted from either sample type. About this clone itself: Its recognized antigen is unknown. Per-base quality was not reported, and no clone a single base away is much larger than it.

The paper as a whole reports these results and caveats: Clinical and demographic metadata were provided uncurated, with the amount varying by source and participant.

TCRbeta CDR3 regions were amplified from genomic DNA using the immunoSEQ Assay, a bias-controlled multiplex PCR. The original methods were these. The number of nucleated cells in each sample was estimated from the amplification of reference gene primers within the assay. To quantify the absolute abundance of each unique TCRbeta CDR3 rearrangement, sequence reads were collapsed and filtered. For each sample, productive Simpson clonality was calculated by taking the square root of Simpson's diversity index across productive rearrangements. TCRdb took this table from immuneACCESS and kept in-frame rearrangements with V and J called. Such tables lack part of the clones; where checked against another copy, unresolved V genes explain under half of the gap, and the rest is unexplained. V and J calls and clone size are given by that table; D and trimming were obtained from the DNA. A total of about 190,000 clones appear in this sample, about 88% of them only once. Of the sample, around 2.3% is held by the ten largest clones.

Here the chain combines TRBV5-4 and TRBJ2-4; matching of 5 bases hints at TRBD2 as the D gene. Sequencing was performed on peripheral blood. The sequence was obtained from a man in his 70s with active or convalescent COVID-19. The nucleotide sequence reads as follows: TGTGCCAGCAGCCCGTCTAGCACGAGGGCCAAAAACATTCAGTACTTC. Translation gives CASSPSSTRAKNIQYF.